These T cell receptor beta chains were read from a single sample in a study of CD8 T cells in ankylosing spondylitis. TCRdb passed the 5' RACE reads through MiXCR, listing each CDR3 protein once. The sample carries roughly 40,000 distinct CDR3 sequences, approximately 15% recorded once. Material for sequencing was blood. The receptors come from a male donor with ankylosing spondylitis or in good health (not recorded which). Both conserved end residues are part of each CDR3. The D gene is left open where the match is weak. Size is stated for part of the rows, as once, few or many counts, or as a class when the clone is expanded.

clone size	CDR3 length	V gene	D gene	J gene	CDR3 DNA	CDR3 protein
few	15	TRBV9	TRBD2	TRBJ2-1	TGTGCCAGCAGCGAGCGGGAGGCCGCCTACAATGAGCAGTTCTTC	CASSEREAAYNEQFF
NA	15	TRBV7-3	TRBD2	TRBJ2-3	TGTGCCAGCAGCTCCAGCGGGGGAAGCACAGATACGCAGTATTTT	CASSSSGGSTDTQYF
NA	15	TRBV7-2	TRBD2	TRBJ2-3	TGTGCCAGCAGCTCCTTAGCGGGAGGCGCAGATACGCAGTATTTT	CASSSLAGGADTQYF
few	15	TRBV20-1	NA	TRBJ2-3	TGCAGTGCTAGAGATGTGCGGGCCCGGGGTGGTACGCAGTATTTT	CSARDVRARGGTQYF
few	16	TRBV20-1	TRBD1	TRBJ2-6	TGCAGTGCATCGGGACAGGATTTCTCTGGGGCCAACGTCCTGACTTTC	CSASGQDFSGANVLTF
few	15	TRBV10-2	NA	TRBJ1-4	TGCGCCAGCAGTGAGTCGATCAGATTAGGAGAAAAACTGTTTTTT	CASSESIRLGEKLFF
few	14	TRBV12-3/TRBV12-4	TRBD1	TRBJ1-4	TGTGCCACCCGCTCGGACAGGGGAGAAGAAAAACTGTTTTTT	CATRSDRGEEKLFF
few	15	TRBV28	TRBD2	TRBJ2-7	TGTGCCAGCACTCGAAGCGGGAGTCCGAATGTCGAGCAGTACTTC	CASTRSGSPNVEQYF
NA	14	TRBV5-1	NA	TRBJ2-1	TGCGCCAGCAGCTCCTCTGGGGTACGGAATGAGCAGTTCTTC	CASSSSGVRNEQFF
NA	15	TRBV5-1	TRBD2	TRBJ2-1	TGCGCCAGCATAGTGGCTAGCGGGAGAACGGATGAGCAGTTCTTC	CASIVASGRTDEQFF
NA	15	TRBV9	TRBD2	TRBJ2-1	TGTGCCAGCAGCGTAGGGTCTAGCGGGTTCAATGAGCAGTTCTTC	CASSVGSSGFNEQFF
NA	13	TRBV6-2/TRBV6-3	NA	TRBJ2-2	TGTGCCAGCAGTTACCGAGCATCCGGGGAGCTGTTTTTT	CASSYRASGELFF
NA	15	TRBV4-2	TRBD2	TRBJ2-3	TGTGCCAGCAGACCGACTAGCGGGGCAATAGATACGCAGTATTTT	CASRPTSGAIDTQYF
NA	16	TRBV7-9	TRBD2	TRBJ2-1	TGTGCCAGCAGCCGCCCGACTAGCGGCGACTACAATGAGCAGTTCTTC	CASSRPTSGDYNEQFF
NA	14	TRBV5-6	NA	TRBJ2-6	TGTGCCAGCAGCTTGGGCCTTGGGGCCAACGTCCTGACTTTC	CASSLGLGANVLTF
NA	16	TRBV6-5	TRBD1	TRBJ1-1	TGTGCCAGCAGTTACCTCCAGGGGGGAAAGAACACTGAAGCTTTCTTT	CASSYLQGGKNTEAFF
few	13	TRBV7-9	NA	TRBJ1-5	TGTGCCAGCAGCGGGGGGTCCGGTCAGCCCCAGCATTTT	CASSGGSGQPQHF
NA	16	TRBV14	NA	TRBJ2-3	TGTGCCAGCAGCCTTATCCGGGGGACCAGGACAGATACGCAGTATTTT	CASSLIRGTRTDTQYF
NA	14	TRBV5-1	TRBD1	TRBJ2-3	TGCGCCAGCTATTTCAGGGGGCAAGAAGATACGCAGTATTTT	CASYFRGQEDTQYF
NA	14	TRBV28	TRBD2	TRBJ2-1	TGTGCCAGTCGGTCCGCGGGAGTTCTGAATGAGCAGTTCTTC	CASRSAGVLNEQFF
once	14	TRBV7-2	NA	TRBJ2-4	TGTGCCAGCAGCTTAGAGGTGAAGGAAAACATTCAGTACTTC	CASSLEVKENIQYF
NA	15	TRBV7-2	NA	TRBJ2-2	TGTGCCAGCAGCCCCTGGGGGCGCCCCACCGGGGAGCTGTTTTTT	CASSPWGRPTGELFF
few	14	TRBV9	NA	TRBJ1-5	TGTGCCAGCAGTGCAACAGGGTGGAATCAGCCCCAGCATTTT	CASSATGWNQPQHF
NA	11	TRBV7-9	NA	TRBJ2-4	TGTGCCAGCAGCTTCGCGGACATTCAGTACTTC	CASSFADIQYF
once	13	TRBV4-3	NA	TRBJ1-1	TGCGCCAGCAGCCTGGAGCTTAGGACTGAAGCTTTCTTT	CASSLELRTEAFF
few	15	TRBV7-9	NA	TRBJ2-1	TGTGCCAGCAGTACATCGGCTGGTTCCTACAATGAGCAGTTCTTC	CASSTSAGSYNEQFF
few	14	TRBV4-3	TRBD1	TRBJ1-1	TGCGCCAGCAGCCGTACAGGGGTACAAACTGAAGCTTTCTTT	CASSRTGVQTEAFF
NA	16	TRBV5-1	TRBD1	TRBJ2-3	TGCGCCAGCAGCTCCTTGGGACAGGGACACACAGATACGCAGTATTTT	CASSSLGQGHTDTQYF
NA	15	TRBV20-1	TRBD1	TRBJ2-3	TGCAGTGCTAGAGATCGGCAGGGGGTGGCAGATACGCAGTATTTT	CSARDRQGVADTQYF
few	13	TRBV10-3	NA	TRBJ2-2	TGTGCCATCAGTGAACAGACCACCGGGGAGCTGTTTTTT	CAISEQTTGELFF
few	19	TRBV5-1	NA	TRBJ2-3	TGCGCCAGCAGCTTGGGGGATATGCGGACGCCGCCCAGCACAGATACGCAGTATTTT	CASSLGDMRTPPSTDTQYF
NA	15	TRBV15	NA	TRBJ2-3	TGTGCCACCAGCAGCCGACGCGTCGGCACAGATACGCAGTATTTT	CATSSRRVGTDTQYF
few	12	TRBV20-1	TRBD2	TRBJ2-7	TGCAGTGCTAAGCGGGGATCTGGCGAGCAGTACTTC	CSAKRGSGEQYF
few	15	TRBV7-2	NA	TRBJ1-5	TGTGCCAGCAGCTTAGGGGGCTATAGCAATCAGCCCCAGCATTTT	CASSLGGYSNQPQHF
NA	14	TRBV4-3	TRBD1	TRBJ1-1	TGCGCCAGCAGCCAAGATATCGGTCGGGACAGAGCTTTCTTT	CASSQDIGRDRAFF
NA	17	TRBV6-6	NA	TRBJ1-1	TGTGCCAGCACCGATCACAGGGTCTCTCTTTCGAACACTGAAGCTTTCTTT	CASTDHRVSLSNTEAFF
NA	14	TRBV20-1	NA	TRBJ1-1	TGCAGTGCTCGCCGGGGGCGTCTGGGGACTGAAGCTTTCTTT	CSARRGRLGTEAFF
NA	14	TRBV7-9	TRBD1	TRBJ2-7	TGTGCCAGCAGTCGTACAGGGGGCACCTACGAGCAGTACTTC	CASSRTGGTYEQYF
few	15	TRBV6-6	TRBD1	TRBJ1-4	TGTGCCAGCAGCCGCAGCCGACAGGGGGCCGAAAAACTGTTTTTT	CASSRSRQGAEKLFF
few	16	TRBV11-3	NA	TRBJ2-2	TGTGCCAGCAGCTCTCGTCGACAGGGAGGAACCGGGGAGCTGTTTTTT	CASSSRRQGGTGELFF
few	12	TRBV20-1	NA	TRBJ2-5	TGCAGTGCTAGTCGGGTCGGAGAGACCCAGTACTTC	CSASRVGETQYF
few	15	TRBV5-1	NA	TRBJ2-6	TGCGCCAGCAGCTGGGACGGGTCTGGGGCCAACGTCCTGACTTTC	CASSWDGSGANVLTF
NA	15	TRBV5-1	TRBD2	TRBJ2-2	TGCGCCAGCAGCCGACTAGCGGCGAACACCGGGGAGCTGTTTTTT	CASSRLAANTGELFF
NA	18	TRBV9	TRBD2	TRBJ2-2	TGTGCCAGCAGCCCCCGGATGCTAGCGGGATTTGTCACCGGGGAGCTGTTTTTT	CASSPRMLAGFVTGELFF
NA	14	TRBV5-1	NA	TRBJ1-4	TGCGCCAGCAGCTTCGGCCGGGAAAATGAAAAACTGTTTTTT	CASSFGRENEKLFF
NA	12	TRBV29-1	NA	TRBJ2-7	TGCAGCGGCCGGGACAACTCCTACGAGCAGTACTTC	CSGRDNSYEQYF
few	14	TRBV4-3	NA	TRBJ1-4	TGCGCCAGCAGCCAAGAACCTCGGCTTGAAAAACTGTTTTTT	CASSQEPRLEKLFF
NA	12	TRBV28	NA	TRBJ2-5	TGTGCCAGCAGAGGATGGGGAGAGACCCAGTACTTC	CASRGWGETQYF
few	16	TRBV28	TRBD2	TRBJ2-1	TGTGCCAGCAGAAGGACTAGCCTGACACCTCGCAATGAGCAGTTCTTC	CASRRTSLTPRNEQFF
few	14	TRBV3-1	NA	TRBJ2-2	TGTGCCAGCAGCCAAGATATGCTAACCGGGGAGCTGTTTTTT	CASSQDMLTGELFF
few	15	TRBV7-9	NA	TRBJ1-4	TGTGCCAGCAGCTTAGCGTGGGATGTTGGAAGAAAACTGTTTTTT	CASSLAWDVGRKLFF
NA	13	TRBV10-3	TRBD1	TRBJ2-3	TGTGCCATCAGGACAGGGGACACAGATACGCAGTATTTT	CAIRTGDTDTQYF